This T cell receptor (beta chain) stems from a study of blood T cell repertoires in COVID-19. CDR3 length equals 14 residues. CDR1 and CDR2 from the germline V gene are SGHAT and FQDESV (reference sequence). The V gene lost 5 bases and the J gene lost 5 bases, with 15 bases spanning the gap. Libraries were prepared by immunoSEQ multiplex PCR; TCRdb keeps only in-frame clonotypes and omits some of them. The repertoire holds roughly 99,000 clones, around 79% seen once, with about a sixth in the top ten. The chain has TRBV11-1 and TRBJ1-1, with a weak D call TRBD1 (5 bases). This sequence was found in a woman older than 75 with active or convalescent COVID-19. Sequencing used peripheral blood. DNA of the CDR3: TGTGCCAGCAGCCGTTTTGCGGGGGGAACTGAAGCTTTCTTT. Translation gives CASSRFAGGTEAFF.